These 10 T cell receptor beta chains were all obtained from the same sample, sequenced in a study. TCRdb passed the RT-PCR reads through MiXCR, listing each CDR3 protein once. This repertoire shows hundreds of thousands of distinct CDR3 sequences, 12% to 15% found once; its top ten account for 3.6%. Sequenced material: memory CD4+ T cells from blood. The receptors originated from a female donor in good health, serving as a healthy control.

This clonotype was picked up many times. The chain uses TRBV27 and TRBJ2-6; 7 nucleotides align to TRBD2. The length of the CDR3 is 15 residues. Germline V gene data show CDR1 as MNHEY and CDR2 as SMNVEV (reference sequence). Trimming removed 7 bases from V and 0 bases from J; junction bases left unmatched: 3. CDR3 region: CASTGGSSGANVLTF. CDR3 sequence (DNA): TGTGCCAGCACCGGGGGGAGCTCTGGGGCCAACGTCCTGACTTTC.

This clonotype was seen repeatedly, ten times or more. For the CDR3, the DNA is TGTGCCAGCAGCTTGCTCGGCAGGCGGGGCTATGGCTACACCTTC. Protein product: CASSLLGRRGYGYTF. This rearrangement joins TRBV5-6 to TRBJ1-2; D ambiguous. Germline-derived CDR1 and CDR2 are SGHDT and YYEEEE. CDR3 length: 15 residues. The V and J ends lost 1 base and 4 bases respectively, with 14 bases between them.

This clonotype was observed a few times. The rearrangement uses TRBV4-2 and TRBJ1-1; D call uncertain. The CDR3 is 15 amino acids. Deletions cut 0 bases from V and 7 bases from J, with 15 bases between. Looked up from germline, CDR1 is LGHNA and CDR2 is YNFKEQ. CDR3 nucleotides: TGTGCCAGCAGCCAAGACATTGTGGTTTCGGGTGAAGCTTTCTTT. Translation gives CASSQDIVVSGEAFF.

CDR3 coding DNA: TGTGCCAGCAGCCAAGATGGGGGCAGGGGGCGCGTCGAGACCCAGTACTTC. This gives the protein CASSQDGGRGRVETQYF. The gene calls are TRBV4-2 and TRBJ2-5, with 8 bases aligning to TRBD1. Germline V gives CDR1 LGHNA, CDR2 YNFKEQ. This CDR3 has 17 amino acids. V lost 0 bases, J lost 5 bases, and 11 bases stayed unmatched.

This clonotype was seen ten or more times. CDR3: CASRRTPNTEAFF. The CDR3 DNA follows: TGTGCCAGCCGACGGACGCCTAACACTGAAGCTTTCTTT. The gene calls are TRBV18 and TRBJ1-1; D is undetermined. The CDR3 contains 13 residues. Germline values: CDR1 KGHSH, CDR2 LQKENI. The germline V and J ends were trimmed by 8 bases and 2 bases, with 12 bases remaining between them.

This clonotype was counted a few times. The chain links TRBV12-3 or TRBV12-4 to TRBJ2-1; 11 bases agree with TRBD1. The J segment lost 4 bases and the V segment lost 8 bases, leaving 7 bases of the junction unmatched. This CDR3 region has 15 residues. The CDR3 loop reads CASGEGTGGYNEQFF. The DNA for the CDR3 is TGTGCCAGCGGGGAAGGGACAGGGGGATACAATGAGCAGTTCTTC.

Only a few counts were recorded for this clonotype. The rearrangement links TRBV29-1 to TRBJ1-1; D unclear. V was cut by 4 bases and J by 0 bases, with 6 bases left in between. Germline values: CDR1 SQVTM, CDR2 ANQGSEA. The CDR3 sequence is 12 residues long. The DNA for the CDR3 is TGCAGCGTTGTGGGGATGAACACTGAAGCTTTCTTT. As protein: CSVVGMNTEAFF.

This clonotype was counted between two and nine times. The chain combines TRBV6-5 with TRBJ2-5, with a tentative D call TRBD1 (7 bases). The CDR3 length is 17 residues. Trimming took off 7 bases at V and 4 bases at J, with 25 bases between the two ends. In germline, CDR1 is MNHEY, CDR2 SVGAGI. CDR3 in amino acids: CASTKNGGTARGETQYF. The CDR3 DNA reads as TGTGCCAGCACCAAGAACGGAGGGACAGCAAGGGGAGAGACCCAGTACTTC.

In its sample, this clonotype was seen many times. This chain connects TRBV7-2 to TRBJ2-3; D unclear. The CDR3 contains 13 residues. Trimming took off 4 bases at V and 5 bases at J, with 10 bases between the two ends. Germline V gives CDR1 SGHTA, CDR2 FQGNSA. The CDR3 is CASSSRVVDTQYF. CDR3 in DNA: TGTGCCAGCAGCTCTAGAGTAGTAGATACGCAGTATTTT.

The chain uses TRBV28 and TRBJ2-3, with TRBD2 identical over 9 bases. The CDR3 sequence is 15 residues long. Per the germline V gene, CDR1 is MDHEN and CDR2 is SYDVKM. V shed 6 bases and J 4 bases; nucleotides not matched to a gene: 8. CDR3: CASSDGTSRPDTQYF. CDR3 DNA sequence: TGTGCCAGCAGCGACGGGACTAGCCGACCAGATACGCAGTATTTT.